Below are 16 T cell receptor beta chains sequenced from a single sample in a study of T cells in Graves' hyperthyroidism and ophthalmopathy. From RNA transcripts, TCR beta CDR3 regions were amplified. The HTBI primer set was used in a first-round RT-PCR of the TCR CDR3. One entry per CDR3 protein results from TCRdb running MiXCR on the multiplex PCR reads. The repertoire holds fewer than 400,000 distinct CDR3 sequences, with more than 15% as singletons. Material: blood. Receptors were obtained from a woman between 18 and 29 years old with Graves' hyperthyroidism that later progressed to Graves' ophthalmopathy.

This clonotype was seen a handful of times. V gene TRBV28 combines with J gene TRBJ1-5; 8 bases are shared with TRBD1. The CDR3 sequence is 17 residues long. The germline V gene has CDR1 MDHEN and CDR2 SYDVKM. The V and J ends lost 3 bases and 2 bases, in that order; junction bases with no gene match: 9. CDR3 region: CASSLPGGVVGNQPQHF. CDR3 sequence (DNA): TGTGCCAGCAGTTTGCCAGGGGGCGTAGTGGGCAATCAGCCCCAGCATTTT.

This clonotype was seen a handful of times. The chain combines TRBV27 with TRBJ2-3; unclear D gene. The V end lost 0 bases, the J end lost 2 bases, and 12 bases lay between the germline ends. The CDR3 totals 16 residues. Germline values: CDR1 MNHEY, CDR2 SMNVEV (reference sequence). The CDR3 loop reads CASSLSQIRLTDTQYF. Here the CDR3 DNA reads TGTGCCAGCAGTTTATCGCAGATCCGTCTCACAGATACGCAGTATTTT.

This clonotype was seen many times. The CDR3 is CASSQNVGLAGELFF. CDR3 sequence (DNA): TGTGCCAGCAGCCAAAATGTGGGGCTGGCCGGGGAGCTGTTTTTT. The V and J genes are TRBV3-1 and TRBJ2-2, with D possibly TRBD1 on 5 matching bases. This CDR3 is built from 15 residues. CDR1 is LGHDT and CDR2 is YNNKEL in the germline V gene (reference sequence). V was shortened by 2 bases and J by 6 bases, with 13 bases between the two germline ends.

The J gene is TRBJ1-1, the V gene TRBV7-9; D possibly corresponds to TRBD1 (6 bases). The CDR3 totals 16 residues. Germline V gives CDR1 SEHNR, CDR2 FQNEAQ (reference sequence). With 3 bases removed from V and 3 bases from J, the gap between germline ends came to 17 bases. Here the CDR3 reads CASSLGSTGHDTEAFF. DNA for the CDR3: TGTGCCAGCAGCTTGGGCTCGACAGGACATGACACTGAAGCTTTCTTT.

The chain couples TRBV7-8 to TRBJ2-5, with 10 bases identical to TRBD2. The CDR3 sequence is 16 residues long. Germline V gene data show CDR1 as SGHVS and CDR2 as FQNEAQ. J was trimmed by 4 bases and V by 0 bases; bases with no gene match: 5. The DNA of the CDR3 is TGTGCCAGCAGCTTAGCCTCGGCTAGCGGGAGAGAGACCCAGTACTTC. It translates to CASSLASASGRETQYF.

This clonotype was seen a few times. The rearrangement uses TRBV19 and TRBJ2-1; 7 positions agree with TRBD2. J lost 0 bases, V lost 7 bases, and 12 bases had no gene match. CDR1 is LNHDA, CDR2 SQIVND, per germline (reference sequence). CDR3 length: 17 residues. The CDR3 coding sequence is TGTGCCAGTATGGCTAGCGGTTTTTTCGGCTCCTACAATGAGCAGTTCTTC. Residues: CASMASGFFGSYNEQFF.

The chain is built from TRBV29-1 and TRBJ1-4, with 8 positions matching TRBD1. This CDR3 spans 13 amino acids. Trimming cost V 7 bases and J 3 bases; bases outside gene matches: 4. Germline V gene data show CDR1 as SQVTM and CDR2 as ANQGSEA. The CDR3 region is CSARQGSNEKLFF. DNA for the CDR3: TGCAGCGCAAGACAGGGGTCTAATGAAAAACTGTTTTTT.

Many counts were recorded for this clonotype. V usage is TRBV12-3 or TRBV12-4 and J usage is TRBJ2-5; D unresolved. The V end lost 3 bases, the J end lost 2 bases, and 7 bases lay between the germline ends. There are 13 residues in the CDR3. CDR3: CASSFGRQETQYF. The CDR3 bases are TGTGCCAGCAGTTTCGGCCGGCAAGAGACCCAGTACTTC.

This clonotype has more than one count but fewer than ten. The chain recombines TRBV27 with TRBJ2-5; no firm D call. V gave up 9 bases and J gave up 1 base, with 9 bases separating them. This CDR3 has 12 residues. CDR1 and CDR2 from the germline V gene are MNHEY and SMNVEV (reference sequence). CDR3: CARVAAQETQYF. In DNA, the CDR3 is TGTGCCAGGGTGGCAGCCCAAGAGACCCAGTACTTC.

This clonotype was recorded many times. The J gene is TRBJ1-2, the V gene TRBV6-1, with 7 nucleotides matching TRBD1. The CDR3 is made up of 13 amino acids. J was trimmed by 4 bases and V by 6 bases; bases with no gene match: 5. The germline V gene encodes CDR1 MNHNS and CDR2 SASEGT. The DNA of the CDR3 is TGTGCCAGCAGCCCCGGACAGGTCTATGGCTACACCTTC. Translated: CASSPGQVYGYTF.

V and J are TRBV29-1 and TRBJ2-5; weak D call: TRBD1 (7 bases). Per the germline V gene, CDR1 is SQVTM and CDR2 is ANQGSEA. Trimming removed 6 bases at V and 4 bases at J, with 15 bases between. The CDR3 extends over 13 amino acids. CDR3 bases: TGCAGCGTCCGCCGACAGGGAGGAGAGACCCAGTACTTC. The encoded protein is CSVRRQGGETQYF. The entire variable domain, with the rest obtained from reference TRBV29-1 and TRBJ2-5, is as follows: SAVISQKPSRDICQRGTSLTIQCQVDSQVTMMFWYRQQPGQSLTLIATANQGSEATYESGFVIDKFPISRPNLTFSTLTVSNMSPEDSSIYLCSVRRQGGETQYFGPGTRLLVL.

This clonotype has just a few counts. This may be a read error: a much more frequent sequence differs by one nucleotide. V and J are TRBV28 and TRBJ2-1, with D perhaps given as TRBD1 or TRBD2 (6 bases each). V was clipped by 3 bases and J by 6 bases, with 24 bases between them. Per the germline V gene, CDR1 is MDHEN and CDR2 is SYDVKM. The CDR3 length is 18 residues. DNA for the CDR3: TGTGCCAGCAGTTTCCCCCTGGAGGAGGGGGGAGGTTGCAATGAGCAGTTCTTC. As protein: CASSFPLEEGGGCNEQFF. Full variable domain (remainder filled in from reference TRBV28 and TRBJ2-1): DVKVTQSSRYLVKRTGEKVFLECVQDMDHENMFWYRQDPGLGLRLIYFSYDVKMKEKGDIPEGYSVSREKKERFSLILESASTNQTSMYLCASSFPLEEGGGCNEQFFGPGTRLTVL.

This clonotype occurred a few times. The chain uses TRBV5-1 and TRBJ2-3, with a weak D call TRBD2 (6 bases). CDR1 and CDR2 from the germline V gene are SGHRS and YFSETQ. The CDR3 sequence is 15 residues long. Trimming left V 5 bases short and J 2 bases short, with 15 bases between. CDR3 sequence (DNA): TGCGCCAGCAGAGTAGAGGGCGGGAACACAGATACGCAGTATTTT. This sequence encodes CASRVEGGNTDTQYF.

In this sample, this clonotype turned up once. A read error may be the cause here, since a much bigger clone is one base away. V usage is TRBV10-3 and J usage is TRBJ1-1; D is unclear. Germline V lookup: CDR1 ENHRY, CDR2 SYGVKD. The CDR3 covers 15 residues. DNA for the CDR3: TGTGCCGTCAGTTCTTTCTCAGGTGCGGACACTGAAGCTTTCTTT. The encoded protein is CAVSSFSGADTEAFF.

This clonotype has a count of ten or more. The genes are TRBV20-1 and TRBJ2-7, with D possibly TRBD1 on 6 matching bases. Looked up from germline, CDR1 is DFQATT and CDR2 is SNEGSKA (reference sequence). This CDR3 contains 13 residues. Trimming took 5 bases from V and 0 from J, leaving 11 bases between them. CDR3 residues: CSASWDTSYEQYF. The DNA of the CDR3 is TGCAGTGCTTCCTGGGACACCTCCTACGAGCAGTACTTC.

The chain couples TRBV9 to TRBJ2-1, with D possibly being TRBD1 (6 bases). This CDR3 has 15 residues. Trimming removed 0 bases from V and 6 bases from J, with 13 bases in between. The germline gives CDR1 SGDLS, CDR2 YYNGEE. This CDR3 is CASSVGTVKSNEQFF. The CDR3, as DNA: TGTGCCAGCAGCGTAGGGACAGTAAAGAGCAATGAGCAGTTCTTC.